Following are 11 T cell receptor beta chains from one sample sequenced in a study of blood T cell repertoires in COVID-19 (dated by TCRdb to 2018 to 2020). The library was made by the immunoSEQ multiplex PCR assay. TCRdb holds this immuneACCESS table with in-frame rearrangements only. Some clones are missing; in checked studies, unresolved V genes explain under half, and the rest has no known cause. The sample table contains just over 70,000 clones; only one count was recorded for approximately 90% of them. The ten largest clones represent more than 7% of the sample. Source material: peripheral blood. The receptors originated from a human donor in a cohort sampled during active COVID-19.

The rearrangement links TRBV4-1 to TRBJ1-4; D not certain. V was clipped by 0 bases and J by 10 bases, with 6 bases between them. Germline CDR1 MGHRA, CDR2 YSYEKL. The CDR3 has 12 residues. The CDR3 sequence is CASSQEEAKLFF. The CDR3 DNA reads TGCGCCAGCAGCCAAGAGGAGGCAAAACTGTTTTTT.

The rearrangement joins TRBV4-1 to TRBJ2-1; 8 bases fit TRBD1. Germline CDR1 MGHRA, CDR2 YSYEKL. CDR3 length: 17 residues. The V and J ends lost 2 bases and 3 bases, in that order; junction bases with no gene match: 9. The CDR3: CASSQPSDRALYNEQFF. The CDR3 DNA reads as TGCGCCAGCAGCCAACCTTCGGACAGGGCGCTCTACAATGAGCAGTTCTTC.

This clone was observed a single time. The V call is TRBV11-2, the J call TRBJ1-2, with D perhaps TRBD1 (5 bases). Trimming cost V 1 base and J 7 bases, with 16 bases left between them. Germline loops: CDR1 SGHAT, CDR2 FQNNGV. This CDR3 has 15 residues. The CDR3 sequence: CASSLGGGVRFGYTF. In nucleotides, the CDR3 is TGTGCCAGCAGCTTAGGGGGCGGGGTGCGATTTGGCTACACCTTC.

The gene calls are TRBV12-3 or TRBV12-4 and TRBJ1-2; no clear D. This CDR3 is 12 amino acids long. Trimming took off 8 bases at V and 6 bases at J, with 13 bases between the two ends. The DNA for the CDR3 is TGTGCCAGCTCATGGCCGGGAGATGGCTACACCTTC. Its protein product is CASSWPGDGYTF.

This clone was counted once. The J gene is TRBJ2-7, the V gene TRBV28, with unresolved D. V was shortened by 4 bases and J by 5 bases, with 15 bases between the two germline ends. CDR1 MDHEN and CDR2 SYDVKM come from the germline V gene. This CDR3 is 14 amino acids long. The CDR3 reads CASSSPPISHEQYF. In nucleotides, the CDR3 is TGTGCCAGCAGTTCCCCCCCCATTTCCCACGAGCAGTACTTC.

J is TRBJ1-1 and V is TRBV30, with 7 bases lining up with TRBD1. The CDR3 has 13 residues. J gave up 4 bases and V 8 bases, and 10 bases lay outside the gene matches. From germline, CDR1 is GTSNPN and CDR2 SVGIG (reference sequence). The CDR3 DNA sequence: TGTGCCGGCAGACAGGGCAGCGGCACTGAAGCTTTCTTT. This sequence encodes CAGRQGSGTEAFF.

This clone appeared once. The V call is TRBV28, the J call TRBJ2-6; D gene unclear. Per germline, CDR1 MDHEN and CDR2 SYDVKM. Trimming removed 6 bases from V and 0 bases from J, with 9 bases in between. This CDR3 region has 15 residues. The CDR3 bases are TGTGCCAGCAGCAGTCCCTCCTCTGGGGCCAACGTCCTGACTTTC. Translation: CASSSPSSGANVLTF.

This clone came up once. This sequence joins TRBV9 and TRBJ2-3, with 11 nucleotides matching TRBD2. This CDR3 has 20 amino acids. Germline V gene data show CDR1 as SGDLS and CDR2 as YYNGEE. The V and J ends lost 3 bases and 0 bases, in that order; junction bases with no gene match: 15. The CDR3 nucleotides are TGTGCCAGCAGCGGTCGACTACTAGCGGGGGTTTCCTCTAGCACAGATACGCAGTATTTT. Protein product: CASSGRLLAGVSSSTDTQYF. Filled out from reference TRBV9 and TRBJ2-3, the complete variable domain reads DSGVTQTPKHLITATGQRVTLRCSPRSGDLSVYWYQQSLDQGLQFLIQYYNGEERAKGNILERFSAQQFPDLHSELNLSSLELGDSALYFCASSGRLLAGVSSSTDTQYFGPGTRLTVL.

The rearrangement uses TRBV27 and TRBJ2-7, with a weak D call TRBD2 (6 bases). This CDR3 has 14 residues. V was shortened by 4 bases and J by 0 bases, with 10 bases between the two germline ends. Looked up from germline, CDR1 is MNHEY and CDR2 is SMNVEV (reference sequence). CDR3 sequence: CASSSGGVSYEQYF. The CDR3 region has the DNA TGTGCCAGCAGTTCCGGGGGAGTCTCCTACGAGCAGTACTTC.

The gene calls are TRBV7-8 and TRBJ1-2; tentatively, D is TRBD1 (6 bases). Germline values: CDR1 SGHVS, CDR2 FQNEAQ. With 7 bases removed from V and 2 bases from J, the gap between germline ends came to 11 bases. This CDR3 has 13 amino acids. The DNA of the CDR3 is TGTGCCAGCACCAACACAGGGAACTATGGCTACACCTTC. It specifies CASTNTGNYGYTF.

In nucleotides, the CDR3 is TGTGCCAGCAGCATTACAGGGTTTGTAGGGAATTCACCCCTCCACTTT. Protein: CASSITGFVGNSPLHF. The chain uses TRBV7-2 and TRBJ1-6; a weak D match, TRBD1 (6 bases). CDR1 is SGHTA and CDR2 is FQGNSA in the germline V gene. Trimming removed 5 bases from V and 7 bases from J, with 18 bases in between. The CDR3 spans 16 residues.